This T cell receptor (beta chain) was documented in a study of identical twins. The CDR3 has 17 residues. Trimming removed 4 bases from V and 3 bases from J, with 23 bases in between. Germline V lookup: CDR1 SGHRS, CDR2 YFSETQ. Unique molecular identifiers were in the cDNA, with template-switch universal primer binding. TCRdb passed the 5' RACE reads through MiXCR, listing each CDR3 protein once. The sample carries around 470,000 distinct CDR3 sequences, approximately 15% recorded once. Notes on the study in general: Out-of-frame alpha sequences common to twins were enriched for low generation probability. Models underestimated how often monozygotic twins shared out-of-frame TCR alpha. Abundant beta clonotypes from cord blood had fewer insertions, unlike memory repertoires, which showed none.

With respect to this clonotype: Antigen unknown.

Another study also made use of these data, one on yellow fever vaccine responses in identical twins.

The chain recombines TRBV5-1 with TRBJ2-7; TRBD2 might be the D (6 bases). Material for sequencing was CD4+ T cells sorted from blood. This sequence was found in a young woman in good health. CDR3 coding DNA: TGCGCCAGCAGCCCCGAGGAGGGAGGATGGGAGTTCTACGAGCAGTACTTC. This encodes CASSPEEGGWEFYEQYF. Based on the CDR3 plus reference TRBV5-1 and TRBJ2-7, the full variable domain is KAGVTQTPRYLIKTRGQQVTLSCSPISGHRSVSWYQQTPGQGLQFLFEYFSETQRNKGNFPGRFSGRQFSNSRSEMNVSTLELGDSALYLCASSPEEGGWEFYEQYFGPGTRLTVT.